The clone carrying this TCR beta chain was picked up one time. V lost 3 bases, J lost 7 bases, and 6 bases stayed unmatched. Germline lookup yields CDR1 SGHAT and CDR2 FQNNGV. This CDR3 has 14 residues. Only in-frame clones appear in the TCRdb table, and some are missing; sequencing was by immunoSEQ multiplex PCR. The top ten hold roughly 3% of the sample, which has approximately 200,000 clones, 70% to 90% seen once. The data belong to a study of blood T cell repertoires in COVID-19. Looking at the study overall: Acute and convalescent COVID-19 samples came from the United States, Italy and Spain.

What was sequenced was peripheral blood. The rearrangement uses TRBV11-2 and TRBJ1-1; 9 bases are a match to TRBD1. This clonotype was sampled from a man younger than 40 with COVID-19, enrolled during active disease. CDR3: CASSLGQGKGEAFF. DNA of the CDR3: TGTGCCAGCAGCTTGGGACAGGGAAAAGGTGAAGCTTTCTTT.